This entry concerns a single T cell receptor beta chain. Produced via immunoSEQ multiplex PCR; TCRdb's table is partial and in-frame only. The sample consists of roughly 150,000 clones, about 80% of them appearing once. The data derive from a study of blood T cell repertoires in COVID-19. Study-level background: PBMCs, B-cell-depleted T cells, or T cells provided the cDNA or gDNA that made up the material.

CDR3 size: 13 residues. Trimming shortened V by 4 bases and J by 1 base, and 6 bases separated the two germline ends. Germline-derived CDR1 and CDR2 are MNHEY and SVGAGI. This sequence originates from a man aged 55 to 70 with acute or convalescent COVID-19. Sequences were obtained from peripheral blood. V gene TRBV6-5 combines with J gene TRBJ2-3; tentative D call: TRBD1 (6 bases). The DNA of the CDR3 is TGTGCCAGCAGTTGGACAGGCACAGATACGCAGTATTTT. Its translation is CASSWTGTDTQYF.